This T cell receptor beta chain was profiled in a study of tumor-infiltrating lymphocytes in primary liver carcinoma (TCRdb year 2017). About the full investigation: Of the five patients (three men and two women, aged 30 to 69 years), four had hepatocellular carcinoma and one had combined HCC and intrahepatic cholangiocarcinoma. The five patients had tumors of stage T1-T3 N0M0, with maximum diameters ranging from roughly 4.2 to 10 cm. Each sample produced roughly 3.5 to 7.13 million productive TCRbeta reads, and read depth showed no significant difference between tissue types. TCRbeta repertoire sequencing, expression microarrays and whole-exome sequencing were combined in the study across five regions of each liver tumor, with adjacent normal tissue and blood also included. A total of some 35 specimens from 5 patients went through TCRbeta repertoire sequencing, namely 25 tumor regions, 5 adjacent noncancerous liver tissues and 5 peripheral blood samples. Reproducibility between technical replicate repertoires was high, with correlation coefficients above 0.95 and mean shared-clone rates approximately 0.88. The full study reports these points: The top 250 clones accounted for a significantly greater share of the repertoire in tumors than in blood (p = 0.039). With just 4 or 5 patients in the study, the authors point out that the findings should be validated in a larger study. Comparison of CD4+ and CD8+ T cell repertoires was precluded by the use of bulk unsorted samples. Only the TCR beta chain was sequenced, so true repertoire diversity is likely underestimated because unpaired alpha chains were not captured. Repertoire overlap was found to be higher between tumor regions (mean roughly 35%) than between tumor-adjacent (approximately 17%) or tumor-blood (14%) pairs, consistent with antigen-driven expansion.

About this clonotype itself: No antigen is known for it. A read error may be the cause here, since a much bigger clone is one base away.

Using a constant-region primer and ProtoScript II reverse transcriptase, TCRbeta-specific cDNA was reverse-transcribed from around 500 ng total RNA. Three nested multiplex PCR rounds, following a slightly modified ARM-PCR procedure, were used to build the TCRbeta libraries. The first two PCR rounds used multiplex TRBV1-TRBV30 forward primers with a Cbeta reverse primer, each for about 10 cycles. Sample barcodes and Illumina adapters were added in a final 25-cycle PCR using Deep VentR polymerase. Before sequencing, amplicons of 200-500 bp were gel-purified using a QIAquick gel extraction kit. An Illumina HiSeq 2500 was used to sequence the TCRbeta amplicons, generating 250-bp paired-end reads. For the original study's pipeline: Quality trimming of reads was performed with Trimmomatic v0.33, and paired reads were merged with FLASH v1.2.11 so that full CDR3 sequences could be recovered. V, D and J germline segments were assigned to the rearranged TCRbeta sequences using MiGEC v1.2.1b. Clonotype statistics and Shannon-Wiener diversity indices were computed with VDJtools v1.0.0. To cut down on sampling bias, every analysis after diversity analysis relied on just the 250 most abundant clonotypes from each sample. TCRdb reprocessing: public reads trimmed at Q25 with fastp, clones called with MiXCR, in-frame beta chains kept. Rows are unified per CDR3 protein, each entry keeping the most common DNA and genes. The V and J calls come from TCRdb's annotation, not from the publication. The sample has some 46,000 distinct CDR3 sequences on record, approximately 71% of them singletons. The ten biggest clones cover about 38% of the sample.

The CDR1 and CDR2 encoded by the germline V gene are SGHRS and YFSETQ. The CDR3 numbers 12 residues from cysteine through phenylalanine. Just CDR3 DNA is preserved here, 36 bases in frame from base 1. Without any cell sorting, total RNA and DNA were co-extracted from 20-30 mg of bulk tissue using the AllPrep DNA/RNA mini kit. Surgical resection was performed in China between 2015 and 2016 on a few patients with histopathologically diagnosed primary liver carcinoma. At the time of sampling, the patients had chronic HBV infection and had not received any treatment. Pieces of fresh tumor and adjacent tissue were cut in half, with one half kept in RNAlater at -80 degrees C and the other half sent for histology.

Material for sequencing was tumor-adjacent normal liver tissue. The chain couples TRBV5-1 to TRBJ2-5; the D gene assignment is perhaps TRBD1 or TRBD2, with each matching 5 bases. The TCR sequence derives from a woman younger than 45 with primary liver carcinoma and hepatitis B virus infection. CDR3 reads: CASGFLGEGTNF. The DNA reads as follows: TGCGCCAGCGGCTTCTTAGGGGAAGGGACGAACTTC.